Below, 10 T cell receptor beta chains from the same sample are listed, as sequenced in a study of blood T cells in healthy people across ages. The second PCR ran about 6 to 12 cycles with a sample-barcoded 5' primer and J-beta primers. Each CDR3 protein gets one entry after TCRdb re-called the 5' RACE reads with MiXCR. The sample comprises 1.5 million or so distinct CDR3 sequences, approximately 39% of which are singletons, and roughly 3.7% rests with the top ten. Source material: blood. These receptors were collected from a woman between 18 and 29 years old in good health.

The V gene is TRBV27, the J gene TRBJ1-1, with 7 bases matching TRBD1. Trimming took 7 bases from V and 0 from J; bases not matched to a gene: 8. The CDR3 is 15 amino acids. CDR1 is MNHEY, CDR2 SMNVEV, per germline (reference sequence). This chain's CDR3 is CASNLRGQLNTEAFF. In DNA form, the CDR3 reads TGTGCCAGCAATCTCCGGGGACAGTTGAACACTGAAGCTTTCTTT.

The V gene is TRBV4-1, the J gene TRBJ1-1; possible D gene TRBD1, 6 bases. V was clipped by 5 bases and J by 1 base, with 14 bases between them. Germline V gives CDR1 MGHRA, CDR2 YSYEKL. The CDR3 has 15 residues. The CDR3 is CASSTRGGQNTEAFF. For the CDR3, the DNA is TGCGCCAGCAGCACCCGTGGGGGACAGAACACTGAAGCTTTCTTT.

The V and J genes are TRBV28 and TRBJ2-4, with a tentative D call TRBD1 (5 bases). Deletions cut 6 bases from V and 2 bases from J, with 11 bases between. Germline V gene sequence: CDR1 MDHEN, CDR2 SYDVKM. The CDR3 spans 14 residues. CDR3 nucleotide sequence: TGTGCCAGCAGACACCGACAGACCAAAAACATTCAGTACTTC. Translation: CASRHRQTKNIQYF.

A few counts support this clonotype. Written as DNA, the CDR3 is TGTGCCAGCAGTAACCTAGCGATCAAAAACATTCAGTACTTC. This gives the protein CASSNLAIKNIQYF. This chain links TRBV6-1 with TRBJ2-4; weak D call: TRBD2 (6 bases). V was cut by 5 bases and J by 3 bases, with 11 bases left in between. From germline, CDR1 is MNHNS and CDR2 SASEGT. The CDR3 runs to 14 residues.

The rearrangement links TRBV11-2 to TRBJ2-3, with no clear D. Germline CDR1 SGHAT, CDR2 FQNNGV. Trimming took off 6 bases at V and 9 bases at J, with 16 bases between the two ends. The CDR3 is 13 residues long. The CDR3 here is CASSQEVQGTQYF. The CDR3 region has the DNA TGTGCCAGCAGTCAAGAAGTTCAAGGGACGCAGTATTTT. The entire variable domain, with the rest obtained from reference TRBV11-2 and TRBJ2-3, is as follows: EAGVAQSPRYKIIEKRQSVAFWCNPISGHATLYWYQQILGQGPKLLIQFQNNGVVDDSQLPKDRFSAERLKGVDSTLKIQPAKLEDSAVYLCASSQEVQGTQYFGPGTRLTVL.

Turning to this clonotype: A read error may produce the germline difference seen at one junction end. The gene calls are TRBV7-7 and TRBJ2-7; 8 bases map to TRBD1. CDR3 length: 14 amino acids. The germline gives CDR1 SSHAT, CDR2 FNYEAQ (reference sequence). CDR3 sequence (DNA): TGTGCTAGCAGGGAACGGACAGGGTCTTACGAGCAGTACTTC. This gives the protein CASRERTGSYEQYF.

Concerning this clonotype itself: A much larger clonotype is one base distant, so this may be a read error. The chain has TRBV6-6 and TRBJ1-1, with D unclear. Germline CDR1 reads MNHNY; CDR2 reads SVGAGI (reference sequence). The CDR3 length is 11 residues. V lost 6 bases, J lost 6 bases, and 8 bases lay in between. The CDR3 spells CASSGMAEAFF. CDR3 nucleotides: TGTGCCAGCAGCGGGATGGCTGAAGCTTTCTTT.

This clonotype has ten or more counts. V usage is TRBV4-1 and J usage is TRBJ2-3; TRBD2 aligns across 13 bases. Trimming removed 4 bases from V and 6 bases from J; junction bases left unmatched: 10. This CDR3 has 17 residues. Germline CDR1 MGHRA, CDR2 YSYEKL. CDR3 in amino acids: CASSRLTSGGIHDTQYF. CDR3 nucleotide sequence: TGCGCCAGCAGCCGATTGACTAGCGGGGGGATTCACGATACGCAGTATTTT.

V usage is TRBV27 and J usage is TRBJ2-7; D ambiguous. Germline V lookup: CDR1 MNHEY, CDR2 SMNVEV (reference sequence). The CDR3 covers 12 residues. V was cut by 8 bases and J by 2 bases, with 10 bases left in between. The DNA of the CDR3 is TGTGCCAGCGGCCCTCGACCCTACGAGCAGTACTTC. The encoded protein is CASGPRPYEQYF.

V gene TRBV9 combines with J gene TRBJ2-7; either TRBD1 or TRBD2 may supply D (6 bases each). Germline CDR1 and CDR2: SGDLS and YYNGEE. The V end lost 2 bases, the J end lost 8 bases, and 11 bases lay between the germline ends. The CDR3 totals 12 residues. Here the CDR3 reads CASSVLGGQQYF. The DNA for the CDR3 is TGTGCCAGCAGCGTCCTGGGGGGCCAGCAGTACTTC.